The present T cell receptor (beta chain) was sequenced within a study of blood T cell repertoires in COVID-19. At the level of the study: Some COVID-19 samples were acute and others convalescent; all came from the United States, Italy and Spain.

Source study methods: Estimated nucleated cell counts came from reference gene primer amplification. Repertoires were generated with immunoSEQ multiplex PCR, while TCRdb's copy carries only in-frame clones and drops some. Clonal size and the V and J genes are those of that table, whereas D and trimming came from the DNA. The repertoire has 200,000 to 300,000 clones, 86% of them found once; the top ten carry approximately 1.7%. Residents of 20 to 25 US areas, aged about 18 to 95 years, made up the participants. Recovered status applied to Cohort 3 donors who had two consecutive negative PCRs. It also applied to those with clearance or with symptom resolution. CDR3 size: 15 residues. The V gene lost 0 bases and the J gene lost 3 bases, with 10 bases spanning the gap. CDR1 and CDR2 from the germline V gene are SGHRS and YFSETQ.

The V gene is TRBV5-1, the J gene TRBJ2-1; TRBD1 might be the D (5 bases). Input material: PBMCs or T cells enriched from blood (not recorded which). This receptor was obtained from a man aged 35 to 55 who had recovered from COVID-19. The CDR3 here is CASSLVGDNYNEQFF. As DNA, the CDR3 is TGCGCCAGCAGCTTGGTAGGGGATAACTACAATGAGCAGTTCTTC.